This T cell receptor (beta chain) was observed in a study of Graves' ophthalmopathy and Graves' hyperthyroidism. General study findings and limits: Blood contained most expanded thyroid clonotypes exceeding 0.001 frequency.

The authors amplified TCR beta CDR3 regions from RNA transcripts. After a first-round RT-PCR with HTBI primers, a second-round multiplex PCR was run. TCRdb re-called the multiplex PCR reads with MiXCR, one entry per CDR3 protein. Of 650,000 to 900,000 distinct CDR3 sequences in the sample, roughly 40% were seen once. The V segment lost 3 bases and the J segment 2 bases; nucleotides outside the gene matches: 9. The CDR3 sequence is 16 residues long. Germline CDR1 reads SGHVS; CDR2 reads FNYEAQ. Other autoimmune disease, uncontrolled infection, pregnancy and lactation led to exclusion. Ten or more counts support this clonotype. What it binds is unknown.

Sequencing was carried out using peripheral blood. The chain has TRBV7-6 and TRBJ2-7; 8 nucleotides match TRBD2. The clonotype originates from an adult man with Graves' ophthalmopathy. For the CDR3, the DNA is TGTGCCAGCAGCTTGGGAGCAAGCGGGGGAACCTACGAGCAGTACTTC. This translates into CASSLGASGGTYEQYF. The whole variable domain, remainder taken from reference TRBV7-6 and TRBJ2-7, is GAGVSQSPRYKVTKRGQDVALRCDPISGHVSLYWYRQALGQGPEFLTYFNYEAQQDKSGLPNDRFSAERPEGSISTLTIQRTEQRDSAMYRCASSLGASGGTYEQYFGPGTRLTVT.